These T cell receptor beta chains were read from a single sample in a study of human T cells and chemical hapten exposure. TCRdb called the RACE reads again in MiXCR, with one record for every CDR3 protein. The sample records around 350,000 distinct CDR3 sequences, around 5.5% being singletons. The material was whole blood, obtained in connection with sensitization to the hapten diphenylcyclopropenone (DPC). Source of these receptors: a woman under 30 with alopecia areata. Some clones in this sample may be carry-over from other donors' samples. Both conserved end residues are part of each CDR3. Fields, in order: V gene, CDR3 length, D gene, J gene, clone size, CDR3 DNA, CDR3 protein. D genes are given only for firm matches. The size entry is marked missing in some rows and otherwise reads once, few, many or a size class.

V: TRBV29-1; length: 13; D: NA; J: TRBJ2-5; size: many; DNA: TGCAGCGTCGCGAGGCAGGAGCAAGAGACCCAGTACTTC; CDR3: CSVARQEQETQYF
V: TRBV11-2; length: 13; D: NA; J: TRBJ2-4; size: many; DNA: TGTGCCAGCAGTACAGGGCGGGGGAACATTCAGTACTTC; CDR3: CASSTGRGNIQYF
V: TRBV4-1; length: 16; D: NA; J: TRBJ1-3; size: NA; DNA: TGCGCCAGCAGCCGACTAGACAGCCGCTCTGGAAACACCATATATTTT; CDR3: CASSRLDSRSGNTIYF
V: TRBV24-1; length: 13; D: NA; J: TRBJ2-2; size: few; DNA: TGTGCCACCATGGGACAGAACACCGGGGAGCTGTTTTTT; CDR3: CATMGQNTGELFF
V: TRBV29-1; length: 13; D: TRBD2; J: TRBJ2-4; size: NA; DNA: TGCAGCGTTGAGGGGACTAGCGACTTCATTCAGTACTTC; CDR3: CSVEGTSDFIQYF
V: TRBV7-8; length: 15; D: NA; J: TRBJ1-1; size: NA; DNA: TGTGCCAGCAGCCTGACCACGAATGCAGGCACTGAAGCTTTCTTT; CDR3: CASSLTTNAGTEAFF
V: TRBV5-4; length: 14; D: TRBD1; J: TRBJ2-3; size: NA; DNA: TGTGCCAGCAGGAACGACAGGGGCACAGATACGCAGTATTTT; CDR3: CASRNDRGTDTQYF
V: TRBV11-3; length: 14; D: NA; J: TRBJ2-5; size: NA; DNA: TGTGCCAGCAGCGCGCCGGGGCCTCAAGAGACCCAGTACTTC; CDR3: CASSAPGPQETQYF
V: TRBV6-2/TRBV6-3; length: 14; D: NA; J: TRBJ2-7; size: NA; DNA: TGTGCCAGCAGTTACAACCTCCCCTCCTACGAGCAGTACTTC; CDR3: CASSYNLPSYEQYF
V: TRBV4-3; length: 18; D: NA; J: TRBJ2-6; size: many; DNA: TGCGCCAGCAGCCAAGATGGGTCAGGACCCTCTGGGGCCAACGTCCTGACTTTC; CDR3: CASSQDGSGPSGANVLTF
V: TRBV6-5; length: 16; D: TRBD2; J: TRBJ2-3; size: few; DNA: TGTGCCAGCACCGACACGCGGGGGACTGGCACAGATACGCAGTATTTT; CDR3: CASTDTRGTGTDTQYF
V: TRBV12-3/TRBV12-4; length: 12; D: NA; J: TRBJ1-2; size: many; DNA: TGTGCCAGCAGTACAGGAGAATATGGCTACACCTTC; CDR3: CASSTGEYGYTF
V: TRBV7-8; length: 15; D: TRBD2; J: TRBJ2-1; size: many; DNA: TGTGCCAGCAGCCCGATAGCGGGGGCGACCCTCGAGCAGTTCTTC; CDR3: CASSPIAGATLEQFF
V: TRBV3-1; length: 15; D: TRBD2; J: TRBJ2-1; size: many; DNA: TGTGCCAGCAGCCAAGGGCGACTAGCGGGGAATGAGCAGTTCTTC; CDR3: CASSQGRLAGNEQFF